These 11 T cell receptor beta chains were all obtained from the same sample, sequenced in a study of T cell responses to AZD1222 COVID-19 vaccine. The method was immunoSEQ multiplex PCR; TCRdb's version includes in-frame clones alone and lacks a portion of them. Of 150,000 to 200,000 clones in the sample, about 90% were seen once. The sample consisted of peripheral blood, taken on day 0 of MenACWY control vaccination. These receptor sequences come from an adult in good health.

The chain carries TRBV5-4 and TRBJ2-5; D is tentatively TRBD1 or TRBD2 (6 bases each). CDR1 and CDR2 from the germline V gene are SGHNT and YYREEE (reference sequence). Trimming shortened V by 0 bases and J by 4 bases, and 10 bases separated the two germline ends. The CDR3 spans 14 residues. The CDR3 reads CASSLAEGGETQYF. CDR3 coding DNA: TGTGCCAGCAGCTTGGCCGAGGGGGGAGAGACCCAGTACTTC. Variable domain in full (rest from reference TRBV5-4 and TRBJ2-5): ETGVTQSPTHLIKTRGQQVTLRCSSQSGHNTVSWYQQALGQGPQFIFQYYREEENGRGNFPPRFSGLQFPNYSSELNVNALELDDSALYLCASSLAEGGETQYFGPGTRLLVL.

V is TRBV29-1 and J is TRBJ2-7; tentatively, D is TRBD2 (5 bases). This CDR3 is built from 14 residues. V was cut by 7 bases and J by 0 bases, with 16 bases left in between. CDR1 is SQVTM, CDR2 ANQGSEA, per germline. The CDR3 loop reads CSAVGDPPSYEQYF. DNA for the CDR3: TGCAGCGCCGTCGGGGATCCTCCCTCCTACGAGCAGTACTTC.

The CDR3 nucleotides read TGTGCCAGCAGCTTAGGGCGGCTCTATGGCTACACCTTC. Its translation is CASSLGRLYGYTF. V is TRBV11-2 and J is TRBJ1-2; D not resolved. CDR1 is SGHAT, CDR2 FQNNGV, per germline. V lost 1 base, J lost 4 bases, and 7 bases lay in between. The CDR3 has 13 amino acids.

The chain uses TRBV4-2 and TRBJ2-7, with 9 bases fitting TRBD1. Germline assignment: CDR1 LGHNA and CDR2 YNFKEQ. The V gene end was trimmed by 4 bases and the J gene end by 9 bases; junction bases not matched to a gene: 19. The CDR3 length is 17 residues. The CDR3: CASSPSPPGDRGVGQYF. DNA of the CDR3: TGTGCCAGCAGCCCCTCTCCTCCGGGAGACAGGGGGGTTGGGCAGTACTTC.

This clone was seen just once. CDR3 DNA: TGTGCCAGCGGCTGGACAGGGGAATCTAACTATGGCTACACCTTC. It codes for CASGWTGESNYGYTF. V is TRBV2 and J is TRBJ1-2; 9 positions match TRBD1. CDR3 length equals 15 residues. Germline loops: CDR1 SNHLY, CDR2 FYNNEI. V lost 8 bases, J lost 0 bases, and 7 bases stayed unmatched.

CDR3 bases: TGTGCCAGCAGTTACAAACTGGGATTCACTATGAACACTGAAGCTTTCTTT. It yields the protein CASSYKLGFTMNTEAFF. The chain couples TRBV6-2 or TRBV6-3 to TRBJ1-1; D unclear. The CDR3 loop spans 17 amino acids. Germline CDR1 is MNHEY and CDR2 is SVGEGT. Deletions cut 2 bases from V and 0 bases from J, with 16 bases between.

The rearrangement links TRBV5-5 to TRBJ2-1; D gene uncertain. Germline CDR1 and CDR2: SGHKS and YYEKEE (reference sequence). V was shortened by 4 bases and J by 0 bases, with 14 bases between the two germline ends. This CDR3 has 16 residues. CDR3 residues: CASSDRAQSSYNEQFF. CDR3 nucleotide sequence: TGTGCCAGCAGCGATCGCGCCCAAAGCTCCTACAATGAGCAGTTCTTC.

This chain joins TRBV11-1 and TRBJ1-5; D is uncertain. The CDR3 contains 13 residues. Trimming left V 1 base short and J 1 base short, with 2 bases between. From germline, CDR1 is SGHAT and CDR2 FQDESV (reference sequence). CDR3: CASSLESNQPQHF. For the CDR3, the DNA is TGTGCCAGCAGCTTAGAGAGCAATCAGCCCCAGCATTTT.

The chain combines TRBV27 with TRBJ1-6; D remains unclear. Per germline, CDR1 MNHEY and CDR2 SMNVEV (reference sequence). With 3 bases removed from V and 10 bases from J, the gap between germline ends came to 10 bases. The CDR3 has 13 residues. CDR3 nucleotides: TGTGCCAGCAGTTTGGGGTCACGATCACCCCTCCACTTT. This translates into CASSLGSRSPLHF.

The CDR3: CASSNGLVTDTQYF. DNA of the CDR3: TGTGCCAGCAGCAATGGACTGGTCACAGATACGCAGTATTTT. The chain recombines TRBV6-5 with TRBJ2-3, with D possibly TRBD2 on 5 matching bases. The V gene lost 6 bases and the J gene lost 2 bases, with 12 bases spanning the gap. Germline loops: CDR1 MNHEY, CDR2 SVGAGI. The CDR3 length is 14 residues.

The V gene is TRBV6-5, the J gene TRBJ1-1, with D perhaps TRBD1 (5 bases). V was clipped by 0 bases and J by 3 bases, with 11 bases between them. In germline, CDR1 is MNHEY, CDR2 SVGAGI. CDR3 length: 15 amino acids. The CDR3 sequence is CASSYSRVGDTEAFF. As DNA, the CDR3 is TGTGCCAGCAGTTACTCCAGGGTTGGGGACACTGAAGCTTTCTTT.